Sequencing of this T cell receptor beta chain was carried out in a study of spatial heterogeneity in lung cancer. This clonotype was observed a few times. Individually, TCR cDNA molecules were each labelled with a unique molecular identifier. TCRdb re-called the 5' RACE reads through MiXCR, storing one row per CDR3 protein. The sample includes about 45,000 distinct CDR3 sequences, approximately 7% seen only once; the top ten take about 39%. Time point given: sample taken at primary tumor resection. More than 70 TRACERx patients with early, untreated non-small cell lung cancer donated samples. Germline CDR1 reads SGDLS; CDR2 reads YYNGEE. V was clipped by 2 bases and J by 0 bases; unmatched bases: 4. CDR3 size: 15 residues.

J is TRBJ1-1 and V is TRBV9; 7 bases map to TRBD1. The source is a female donor with early-stage non-small cell lung cancer. Sequenced material: PBMCs, taken at surgery. The CDR3 loop is CASSVSGGMNTEAFF. CDR3 coding DNA: TGTGCCAGCAGCGTCTCAGGGGGAATGAACACTGAAGCTTTCTTT.